This T cell receptor beta chain came from a study of tumor-infiltrating lymphocytes in primary liver carcinoma. Turning to the study itself: Those enrolled were patients of both sexes, who were aged 30 to 69 years. The study's findings and limits: Tumors reached a significantly greater top-250-clone fraction than blood did (p = 0.039).

Synthesis of TCR beta cDNA was carried out from 450 to 650 ng total RNA with a constant-region primer. Slightly modified ARM-PCR, run as three nested multiplex PCR rounds, produced the TCR beta libraries. The opening two PCR rounds, nine to eleven cycles each, paired TRBV1-TRBV30 forward primers with a C-beta reverse primer. TCRdb re-called the multiplex PCR reads through MiXCR, storing one row per CDR3 protein. Among fewer than 200,000 distinct CDR3 sequences, around 81% were seen once, and the ten largest hold over 15%. To note about this clonotype: Its cognate antigen is unknown.

This CDR3 has 14 residues. Germline V gene lookup returns CDR1 MNHNS and CDR2 SASEGT. Each 20-30 mg portion of unsorted bulk tissue served as the source for co-extraction of RNA and DNA. Five separate regions of each tumor underwent sampling. The chain has TRBV6-1 and TRBJ2-4; 9 positions agree with TRBD1. Sequencing input: tumor tissue from primary liver carcinoma. The clonotype originates from a middle-aged man with primary liver carcinoma and hepatitis B virus infection. CDR3 sequence (DNA): TGTGGCGGCGACAGGGGGTCATCCCAAAACATTCAGTACTTC. This sequence encodes CGGDRGSSQNIQYF.